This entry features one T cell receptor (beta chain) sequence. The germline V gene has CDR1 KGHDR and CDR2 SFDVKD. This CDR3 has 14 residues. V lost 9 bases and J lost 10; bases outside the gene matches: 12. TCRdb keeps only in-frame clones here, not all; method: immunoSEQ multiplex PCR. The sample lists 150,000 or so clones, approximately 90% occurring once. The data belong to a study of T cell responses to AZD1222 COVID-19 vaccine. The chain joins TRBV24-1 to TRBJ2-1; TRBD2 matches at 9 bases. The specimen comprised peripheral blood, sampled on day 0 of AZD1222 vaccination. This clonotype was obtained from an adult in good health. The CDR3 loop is CATGGIAGAEEQFF. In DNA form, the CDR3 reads TGTGCCACCGGGGGAATAGCGGGAGCTGAGGAGCAGTTCTTC.